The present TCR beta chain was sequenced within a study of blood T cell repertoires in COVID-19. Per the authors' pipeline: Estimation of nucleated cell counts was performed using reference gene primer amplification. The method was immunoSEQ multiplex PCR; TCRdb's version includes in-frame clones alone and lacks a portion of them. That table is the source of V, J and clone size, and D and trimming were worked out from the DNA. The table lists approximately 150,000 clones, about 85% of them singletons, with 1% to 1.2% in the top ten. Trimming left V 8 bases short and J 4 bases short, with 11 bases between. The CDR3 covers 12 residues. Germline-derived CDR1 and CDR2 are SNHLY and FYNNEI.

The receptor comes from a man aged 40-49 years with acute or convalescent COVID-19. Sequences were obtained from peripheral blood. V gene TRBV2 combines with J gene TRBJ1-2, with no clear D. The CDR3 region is CASQPSSYGYTF. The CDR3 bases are TGTGCCAGCCAACCATCGAGCTATGGCTACACCTTC.